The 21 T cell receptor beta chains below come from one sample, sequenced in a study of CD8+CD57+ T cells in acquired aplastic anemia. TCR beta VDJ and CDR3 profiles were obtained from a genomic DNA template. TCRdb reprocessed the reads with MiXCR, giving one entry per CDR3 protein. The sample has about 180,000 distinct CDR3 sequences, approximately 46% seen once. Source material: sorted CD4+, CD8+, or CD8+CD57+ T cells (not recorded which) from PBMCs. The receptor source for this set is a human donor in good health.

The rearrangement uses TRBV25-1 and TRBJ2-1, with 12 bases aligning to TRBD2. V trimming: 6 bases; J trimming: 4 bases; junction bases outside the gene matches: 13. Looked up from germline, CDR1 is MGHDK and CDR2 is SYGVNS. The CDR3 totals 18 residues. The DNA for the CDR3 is TGTGCCAGCAGGGAGACTAGCGGGAGCCGCCGTTTTTACAATGAGCAGTTCTTC. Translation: CASRETSGSRRFYNEQFF.

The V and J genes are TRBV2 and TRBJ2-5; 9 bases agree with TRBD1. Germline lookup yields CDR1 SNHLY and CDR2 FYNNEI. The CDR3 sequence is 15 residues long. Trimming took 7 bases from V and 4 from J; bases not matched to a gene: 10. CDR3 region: CASNGDRAKGETQYF. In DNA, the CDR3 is TGTGCCAGCAATGGGGACAGGGCGAAAGGAGAGACCCAGTACTTC.

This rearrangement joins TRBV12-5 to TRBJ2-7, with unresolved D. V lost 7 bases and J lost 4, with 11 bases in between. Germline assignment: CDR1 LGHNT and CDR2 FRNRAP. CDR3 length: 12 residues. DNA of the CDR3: TGTGCTAGTGCCTCCGGTGGGTACGAGCAGTACTTC. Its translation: CASASGGYEQYF. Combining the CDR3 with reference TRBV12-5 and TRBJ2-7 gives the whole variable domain DARVTQTPRHKVTEMGQEVTMRCQPILGHNTVFWYRQTMMQGLELLAYFRNRAPLDDSGMPKDRFSAEMPDATLATLKIQPSEPRDSAVYFCASASGGYEQYFGPGTRLTVT.

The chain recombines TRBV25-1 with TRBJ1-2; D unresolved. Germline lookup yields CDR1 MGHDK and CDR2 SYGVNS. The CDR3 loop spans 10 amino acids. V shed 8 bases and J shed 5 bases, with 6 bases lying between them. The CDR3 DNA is TGTGCCAGCCGAAGGTATGGCTACACCTTC. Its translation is CASRRYGYTF.

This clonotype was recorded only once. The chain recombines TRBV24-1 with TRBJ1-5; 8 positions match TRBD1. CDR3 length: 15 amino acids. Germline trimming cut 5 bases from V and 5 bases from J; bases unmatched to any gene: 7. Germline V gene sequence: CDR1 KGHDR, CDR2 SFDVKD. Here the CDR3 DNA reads TGTGCCACCAGTGCTAGTCCAGGGGGCGATCAGCCCCAGCATTTT. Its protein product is CATSASPGGDQPQHF.

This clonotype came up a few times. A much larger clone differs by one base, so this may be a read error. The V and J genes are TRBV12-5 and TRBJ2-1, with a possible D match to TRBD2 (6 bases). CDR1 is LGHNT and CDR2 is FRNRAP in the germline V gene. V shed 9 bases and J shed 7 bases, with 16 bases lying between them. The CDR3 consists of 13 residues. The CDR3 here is CASAREAGNEQFF. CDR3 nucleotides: TGTGCTAGCGCGAGGGAGGCTGGAAATGAGCAGTTCTTC.

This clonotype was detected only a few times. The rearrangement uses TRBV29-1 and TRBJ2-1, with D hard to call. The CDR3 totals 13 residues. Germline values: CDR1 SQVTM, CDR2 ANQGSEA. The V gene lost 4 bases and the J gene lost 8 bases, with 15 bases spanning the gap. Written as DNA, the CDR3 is TGCAGCGTTGTGTGGGTTGCGTATTATGAGCAGTTCTTC. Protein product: CSVVWVAYYEQFF.

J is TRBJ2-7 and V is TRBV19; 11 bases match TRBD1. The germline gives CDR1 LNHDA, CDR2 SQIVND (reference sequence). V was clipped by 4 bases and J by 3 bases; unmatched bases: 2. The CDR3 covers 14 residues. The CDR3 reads CASSTGQGDYEQYF. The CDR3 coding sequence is TGTGCCAGTAGTACGGGACAGGGGGACTACGAGCAGTACTTC.

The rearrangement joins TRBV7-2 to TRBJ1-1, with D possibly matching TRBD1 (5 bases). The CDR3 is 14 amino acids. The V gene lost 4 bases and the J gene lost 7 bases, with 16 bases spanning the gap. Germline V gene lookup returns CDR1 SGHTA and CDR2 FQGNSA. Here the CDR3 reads CASSYRDVRFEAFF. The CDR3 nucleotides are TGTGCCAGCAGCTACCGGGACGTACGATTTGAAGCTTTCTTT.

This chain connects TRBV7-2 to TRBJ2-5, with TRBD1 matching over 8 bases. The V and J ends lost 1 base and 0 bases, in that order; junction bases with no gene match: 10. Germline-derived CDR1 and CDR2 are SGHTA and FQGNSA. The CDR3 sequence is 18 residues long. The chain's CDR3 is CASSLERGQERYQETQYF. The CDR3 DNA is TGTGCCAGCAGCTTAGAACGGGGACAGGAGAGGTACCAAGAGACCCAGTACTTC.

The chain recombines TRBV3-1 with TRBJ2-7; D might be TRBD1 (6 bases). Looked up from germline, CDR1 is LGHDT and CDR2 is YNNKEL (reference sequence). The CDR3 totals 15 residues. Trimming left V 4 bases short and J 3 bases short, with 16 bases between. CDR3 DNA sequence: TGTGCCAGCAGCCGATACGGACAGAGAGACTACGAGCAGTACTTC. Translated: CASSRYGQRDYEQYF.

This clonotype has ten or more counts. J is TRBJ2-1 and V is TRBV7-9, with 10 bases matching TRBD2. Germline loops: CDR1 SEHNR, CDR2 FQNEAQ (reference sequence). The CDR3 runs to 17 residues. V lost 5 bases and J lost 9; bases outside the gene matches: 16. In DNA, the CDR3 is TGTGCCAGCAGCCCCAACCCGGGGCTAGCGGGAGCGGCTGAGCAGTTCTTC. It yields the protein CASSPNPGLAGAAEQFF.

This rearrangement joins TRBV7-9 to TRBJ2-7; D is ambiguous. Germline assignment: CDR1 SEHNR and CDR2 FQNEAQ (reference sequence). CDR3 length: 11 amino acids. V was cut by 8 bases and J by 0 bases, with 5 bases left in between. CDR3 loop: CASGSSYEQYF. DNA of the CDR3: TGTGCCAGCGGGTCCTCCTACGAGCAGTACTTC.

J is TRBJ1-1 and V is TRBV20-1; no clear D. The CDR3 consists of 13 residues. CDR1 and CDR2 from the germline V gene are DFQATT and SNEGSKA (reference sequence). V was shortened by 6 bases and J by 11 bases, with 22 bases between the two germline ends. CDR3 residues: CSASIERMKLAFF. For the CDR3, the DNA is TGCAGTGCCTCTATTGAACGGATGAAGCTTGCTTTCTTT.

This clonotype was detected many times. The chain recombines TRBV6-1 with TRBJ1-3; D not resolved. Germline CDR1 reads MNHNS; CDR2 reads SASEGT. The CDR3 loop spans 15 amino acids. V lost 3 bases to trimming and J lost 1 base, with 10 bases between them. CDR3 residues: CASSDPPKSGNTIYF. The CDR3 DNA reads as TGTGCCAGCAGTGATCCTCCCAAGTCTGGAAACACCATATATTTT.

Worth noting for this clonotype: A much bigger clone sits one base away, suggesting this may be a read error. The CDR3 coding sequence is TGTGCCAGCAGTTCGCCAGGTCTTTCCTACGGGCAGTACTTC. Amino acid sequence: CASSSPGLSYGQYF. This chain joins TRBV6-5 and TRBJ2-7; D is ambiguous. The CDR3 is 14 amino acids. Germline CDR1 is MNHEY and CDR2 is SVGAGI.

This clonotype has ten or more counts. CDR3 sequence: CASSSRTGGAYEQYF. The DNA of the CDR3 is TGTGCCAGCAGCTCCAGGACTGGGGGGGCCTACGAGCAGTACTTC. The V gene is TRBV7-2, the J gene TRBJ2-7, with TRBD2 matching over 7 bases. V lost 4 bases and J lost 2; bases outside the gene matches: 8. CDR3 length equals 15 residues. CDR1 SGHTA and CDR2 FQGNSA come from the germline V gene.

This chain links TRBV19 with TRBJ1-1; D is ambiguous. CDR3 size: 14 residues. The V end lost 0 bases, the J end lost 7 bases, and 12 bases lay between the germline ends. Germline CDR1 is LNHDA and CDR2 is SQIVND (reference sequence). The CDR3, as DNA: TGTGCCAGTAGTATAGATCGAGGGAAGGATGAAGCTTTCTTT. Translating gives CASSIDRGKDEAFF.

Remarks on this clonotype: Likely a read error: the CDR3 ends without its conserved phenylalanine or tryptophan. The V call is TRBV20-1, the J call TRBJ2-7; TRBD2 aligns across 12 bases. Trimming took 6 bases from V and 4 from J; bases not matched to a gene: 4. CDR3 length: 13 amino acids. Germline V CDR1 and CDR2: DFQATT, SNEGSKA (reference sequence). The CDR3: CSATTSGGYEQYS. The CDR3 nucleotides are TGCAGTGCCACGACTAGCGGGGGTTACGAGCAGTACTCC.

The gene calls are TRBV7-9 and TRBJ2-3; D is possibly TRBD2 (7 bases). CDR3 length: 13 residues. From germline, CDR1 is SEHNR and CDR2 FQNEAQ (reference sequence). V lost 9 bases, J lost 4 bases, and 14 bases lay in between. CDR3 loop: CASEGRGADTQYF. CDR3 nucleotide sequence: TGTGCCAGTGAAGGGAGGGGGGCAGATACGCAGTATTTT.

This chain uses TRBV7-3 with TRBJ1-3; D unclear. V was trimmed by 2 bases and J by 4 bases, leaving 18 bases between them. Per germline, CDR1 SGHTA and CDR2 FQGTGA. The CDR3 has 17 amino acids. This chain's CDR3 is CASSLYRAVSDGNTIYF. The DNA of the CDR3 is TGTGCCAGCAGCTTATATCGAGCGGTGTCTGACGGAAACACCATATATTTT.